A single sample gave rise to the 30 T cell receptor beta chains below, sequenced in a study of blood T cell repertoires in COVID-19. Measured with immunoSEQ multiplex PCR; TCRdb has only the in-frame clones, and not every one. Counted here are tens of thousands of clones, around 88% occurring once; the ten biggest clones make up under 30%. The source material was peripheral blood. The receptors originated from a woman of 80 years or more with acute or convalescent COVID-19.

The chain uses TRBV3-1 (or the pseudogene TRBV3-2) and TRBJ2-5, with 8 nucleotides matching TRBD1. Germline V CDR1 and CDR2: LGHDT, YNNKEL (reference sequence). The junction had 7 bases not matched to a gene; V was cut back by 6 bases and J by 1 base. The CDR3 is made up of 15 amino acids. The CDR3 spells CASSYRGTGQETQYF. CDR3 coding DNA: TGTGCCAGCAGTTACAGGGGGACTGGCCAAGAGACCCAGTACTTC.

With regard to this clone: An end of the junction does not agree with germline; a read error may underlie this. The J gene is TRBJ1-2, the V gene TRBV7-7; the D gene is possibly TRBD1 (5 bases). Germline CDR1 reads SSHAT; CDR2 reads FNYEAQ (reference sequence). This CDR3 has 15 amino acids. As DNA, the CDR3 is TGTGCTAGCAACCCTAAACAGGTCGAGAACTATGGCTACACCTTC. Its protein is CASNPKQVENYGYTF.

The J gene is TRBJ2-7, the V gene TRBV29-1; 7 nucleotides align to TRBD1. Trimming took 3 bases from V and 3 from J; bases not matched to a gene: 5. Germline V gives CDR1 SQVTM, CDR2 ANQGSEA. The CDR3 covers 13 residues. CDR3: CSVERTGDYEQYF. The CDR3 DNA reads as TGCAGCGTTGAGCGGACAGGAGACTACGAGCAGTACTTC.

The V call is TRBV28, the J call TRBJ2-5, with D tentatively TRBD2 (7 bases). Germline CDR1 reads MDHEN; CDR2 reads SYDVKM. Trimming cost V 6 bases and J 6 bases, with 20 bases left between them. The CDR3 is 15 residues long. The CDR3: CASRGGQGGIQTQYF. The CDR3 nucleotides are TGTGCCAGCAGGGGGGGGCAGGGAGGAATCCAGACCCAGTACTTC.

A note on this clone: One end of the junction does not line up with germline, which may come from a read error. This sequence joins TRBV27 and TRBJ2-7; D is perhaps TRBD1 (5 bases). CDR1 is MNHEY and CDR2 is SMNVEV in the germline V gene (reference sequence). The CDR3 contains 14 residues. The CDR3 loop reads CPSSPRRHWGEQYF. In DNA form, the CDR3 reads TGTCCCAGCAGCCCCCGGAGACACTGGGGCGAGCAGTACTTT.

This rearrangement joins TRBV7-3 to TRBJ2-3; a weak D match, TRBD2 (5 bases). Trimming took 3 bases from V and 4 from J, leaving 11 bases between them. CDR3 length equals 14 residues. The V gene's germline CDR1 is SGHTA and CDR2 FQGTGA. This CDR3 is CASSLSASSDTQYF. CDR3 DNA sequence: TGTGCCAGCAGCTTGTCGGCTAGCTCAGATACGCAGTATTTT.

This clone was observed many times. The chain couples TRBV7-8 to TRBJ1-5; 7 nucleotides agree with TRBD1. After removal of 0 bases from V and 0 bases from J, the junction contained 11 bases not matched to a gene. Germline V gene sequence: CDR1 SGHVS, CDR2 FQNEAQ. The CDR3 runs 19 residues. CDR3 DNA: TGTGCCAGCAGCTTAGCGCTCTGGGGACAGCTTGCTAGCAATCAGCCCCAGCATTTT. Amino acids: CASSLALWGQLASNQPQHF. Combining the CDR3 with reference TRBV7-8 and TRBJ1-5 gives the whole variable domain GAGVSQSPRYKVAKRGQDVALRCDPISGHVSLFWYQQALGQGPEFLTYFQNEAQLDKSGLPSDRFFAERPEGSVSTLKIQRTQQEDSAVYLCASSLALWGQLASNQPQHFGDGTRLSIL.

As DNA, the CDR3 is TGTGCCAGCAGCCAGGGGGACGTTGACAGTAATGGCTACACCTTC. Protein product: CASSQGDVDSNGYTF. The V call is TRBV7-9, the J call TRBJ1-2; 7 nucleotides line up with TRBD1. Unmatched junction bases numbered 12, after V lost 5 bases and J lost 6 bases. This CDR3 spans 15 amino acids. Germline V CDR1 and CDR2: SEHNR, FQNEAQ (reference sequence).

The chain joins TRBV5-1 to TRBJ1-1; perhaps TRBD1 as D (5 bases). This CDR3 spans 15 amino acids. V was pared by 4 bases and J by 1 base, with 14 bases between. Per the germline V gene, CDR1 is SGHRS and CDR2 is YFSETQ. The CDR3 is CASSPGGGRNTEAFF. CDR3 nucleotide sequence: TGCGCCAGCAGCCCCGGGGGGGGGAGGAACACTGAAGCTTTCTTT.

The chain employs TRBV10-3 and TRBJ2-6; 11 bases fit TRBD1. The V and J ends lost 4 bases and 1 base, in that order; junction bases with no gene match: 6. Germline-derived CDR1 and CDR2 are ENHRY and SYGVKD. The CDR3 is made up of 18 amino acids. The CDR3 sequence: CAISGTGTGGSGANVLTF. The CDR3 nucleotides read TGTGCCATCAGTGGAACCGGGACAGGGGGATCTGGGGCCAACGTCCTGACTTTC.

The rearrangement links TRBV21-1 to TRBJ2-3; the D call in the table, TRBD1, was not verified against the DNA. TRBV21-1 is classified as a pseudogene. CDR3 length: 22 residues. This chain's CDR3 is CASSKEGIPKSPLMGAPDTQYF. The CDR3, as DNA: TGTGCCAGCAGCAAAGAGGGTATCCCTAAGTCCCCTCTAATGGGGGCACCAGATACGCAGTATTTT.

J is TRBJ1-2 and V is TRBV28; D gene uncertain. Per the germline V gene, CDR1 is MDHEN and CDR2 is SYDVKM. V lost 5 bases to trimming and J lost 1 base, with 5 bases between them. The length of the CDR3 is 12 residues. The CDR3 bases are TGTGCCAGCAGTACAAGTAACTATGGCTACACCTTC. It translates to CASSTSNYGYTF.

This clone appeared a single time. The V gene is TRBV7-8, the J gene TRBJ1-1, with 7 positions matching TRBD1. The CDR3 spans 13 residues. Germline values: CDR1 SGHVS, CDR2 FQNEAQ. V shed 5 bases, J shed 1 base, and the junction held 1 base outside the gene matches. The CDR3, as DNA: TGTGCCAGCAGCAGGACAGGGAACACTGAAGCTTTCTTT. This encodes CASSRTGNTEAFF.

This clone has only one observation. CDR3 sequence: CASSLNGGPQETQYF. CDR3 coding DNA: TGTGCCAGCAGCTTAAACGGGGGTCCCCAAGAGACCCAGTACTTC. The V call is TRBV11-3, the J call TRBJ2-5, with a tentative D call TRBD2 (6 bases). Looked up from germline, CDR1 is SGHNT and CDR2 is YENEEA. The CDR3 contains 15 residues. Trimming took 2 bases from V and 1 from J, leaving 11 bases between them. Filled out from reference TRBV11-3 and TRBJ2-5, the complete variable domain reads EAGVVQSPRYKIIEKKQPVAFWCNPISGHNTLYWYLQNLGQGPELLIRYENEEAVDDSQLPKDRFSAERLKGVDSTLKIQPAELGDSAVYLCASSLNGGPQETQYFGPGTRLLVL.

The chain has TRBV10-3 and TRBJ2-2, with 10 bases fitting TRBD1. Unmatched junction bases numbered 15, after V lost 5 bases and J lost 0 bases. The CDR3 sequence is 20 residues long. Per germline, CDR1 ENHRY and CDR2 SYGVKD. The CDR3 spells CAISKNRGQGSDANTGELFF. CDR3 sequence (DNA): TGTGCCATCAGTAAGAACCGGGGACAGGGGTCAGACGCGAACACCGGGGAGCTGTTTTTT.

V gene TRBV7-8 combines with J gene TRBJ1-6, with D maybe TRBD1 (6 bases). The CDR3 sequence is 15 residues long. V was cut by 5 bases and J by 3 bases, with 11 bases left in between. Germline CDR1 SGHVS, CDR2 FQNEAQ. The CDR3 loop reads CASSATRGYNSPLHF. Written as DNA, the CDR3 is TGTGCCAGCAGCGCGACCAGGGGCTATAATTCACCCCTCCACTTT.

The V and J genes are TRBV5-1 and TRBJ2-2; weak D call: TRBD1 (6 bases). Germline assignment: CDR1 SGHRS and CDR2 YFSETQ. The germline V and J ends were trimmed by 0 bases and 6 bases, with 15 bases remaining between them. This CDR3 spans 16 amino acids. The chain's CDR3 is CASSLVAGDMAGELFF. As DNA, the CDR3 is TGCGCCAGCAGCTTGGTCGCAGGGGATATGGCCGGGGAGCTGTTTTTT.

The CDR3 loop reads CATSRGGQDTQYF. CDR3 nucleotides: TGTGCCACCAGCAGAGGGGGGCAGGATACGCAGTATTTT. The chain links TRBV15 to TRBJ2-3; a weak D match, TRBD1 (6 bases). The ends were cut back, 1 base at V and 6 bases at J, with 8 bases in the middle. The V gene's germline CDR1 is LNHNV and CDR2 YYDKDF (reference sequence). The CDR3 runs 13 residues. Supplemented by reference TRBV15 and TRBJ2-3, the full variable domain reads DAMVIQNPRYQVTQFGKPVTLSCSQTLNHNVMYWYQQKSSQAPKLLFHYYDKDFNNEADTPDNFQSRRPNTSFCFLDIRSPGLGDTAMYLCATSRGGQDTQYFGPGTRLTVL.

The CDR3 DNA follows: TGTGCCAGCAGCTTAGGTAGCGGACCGTACAATGAGCAGTTCTTC. It yields the protein CASSLGSGPYNEQFF. The chain combines TRBV7-3 with TRBJ2-1, with D perhaps matching TRBD2 (6 bases). Trimming left V 2 bases short and J 4 bases short, with 12 bases between. Per germline, CDR1 SGHTA and CDR2 FQGTGA. The CDR3 sequence is 15 residues long.

The rearrangement uses TRBV19 and TRBJ1-2, with a possible D match to TRBD1 (6 bases). The V end was cut by 6 bases, the J end by 5 bases, with 13 bases between. In germline, CDR1 is LNHDA, CDR2 SQIVND (reference sequence). This CDR3 spans 13 amino acids. CDR3 loop: CASSVQGSYGYTF. The CDR3 nucleotides are TGTGCCAGTAGCGTACAGGGAAGTTATGGCTACACCTTC.

The CDR3 reads CASSTGKNTGELFF. CDR3 in DNA: TGTGCCAGTAGTACAGGGAAAAACACCGGGGAGCTGTTTTTT. The chain is built from TRBV19 and TRBJ2-2, with D tentatively TRBD1 (5 bases). V lost 4 bases and J 2 bases, leaving 8 bases between the germline ends. CDR1 and CDR2 from the germline V gene are LNHDA and SQIVND (reference sequence). The CDR3 runs 14 residues.

V and J are TRBV3-1 (or the pseudogene TRBV3-2) and TRBJ1-2; maybe TRBD1 (5 bases). Trimming took off 1 base at V and 5 bases at J, with 5 bases between the two ends. Germline CDR1 reads LGHDT; CDR2 reads YNNKEL (reference sequence). The CDR3 runs to 12 residues. CDR3 amino acids: CASSQGQYGYTF. The CDR3 DNA reads as TGTGCCAGCAGCCAAGGACAGTATGGCTACACCTTC.

This chain links TRBV6-5 with TRBJ2-7; 8 nucleotides line up with TRBD2. CDR1 is MNHEY, CDR2 SVGAGI, per germline. The CDR3 is 14 amino acids. V shed 5 bases, J shed 6 bases, and the junction held 9 bases outside the gene matches. The CDR3 nucleotides read TGTGCCAGCAGTCCCGGGACTAGAACCGGCGAGCAGTACGTC. Residues: CASSPGTRTGEQYV.

The DNA of the CDR3 is TGTGCCAGCAGTTCAAAGCGGGGGGCGCGGGAGACCCAGTACTTC. Translated: CASSSKRGARETQYF. The genes are TRBV27 and TRBJ2-5, with 9 bases identical to TRBD2. With 4 bases clipped from V and 5 bases from J, the junction kept 8 bases outside the gene matches. Germline CDR1 MNHEY, CDR2 SMNVEV (reference sequence). The CDR3 covers 15 residues.

The rearrangement uses TRBV11-3 and TRBJ1-3; possible D gene TRBD1, 6 bases. This CDR3 region has 13 residues. The germline V gene has CDR1 SGHNT and CDR2 YENEEA. The ends were cut back, 5 bases at V and 3 bases at J, with 8 bases in the middle. In DNA, the CDR3 is TGTGCCAGCAGCGCAGGGGTTGGAAACACCATATATTTT. It translates to CASSAGVGNTIYF.

The sample holds a few counts of this clone. The rearrangement joins TRBV2 to TRBJ2-3; D might be TRBD2 (7 bases). This CDR3 contains 16 residues. Germline V gene lookup returns CDR1 SNHLY and CDR2 FYNNEI. Trimming left V 4 bases short and J 6 bases short, with 20 bases between. CDR3: CASSVGGGGLGDTQYF. CDR3 sequence (DNA): TGTGCCAGCAGTGTTGGGGGCGGGGGCCTAGGGGATACGCAGTATTTT.

This clone was recorded a few times. The chain combines TRBV6-1 with TRBJ1-1; 8 nucleotides agree with TRBD1. The CDR3 is 14 residues long. CDR1 MNHNS and CDR2 SASEGT come from the germline V gene. With 3 bases clipped from V and 3 bases from J, the junction kept 3 bases outside the gene matches. The CDR3 region is CASSDRGPDTEAFF. CDR3 nucleotide sequence: TGTGCCAGCAGTGACAGGGGGCCTGACACTGAAGCTTTCTTT.

The chain has TRBV6-4 and TRBJ1-2; maybe TRBD1 (6 bases). Between the trimmed V and J ends, which lost 5 bases and 3 bases, there was a span of 13 bases. This CDR3 comprises 14 residues. CDR1 is MRHNA, CDR2 SNTAGT, per germline. CDR3 residues: CASSFWTAYYGYTF. CDR3 nucleotide sequence: TGTGCCAGCAGTTTCTGGACAGCTTACTATGGCTACACCTTC.

The chain is built from TRBV6-5 and TRBJ1-2, with 7 positions matching TRBD1. V trimming: 6 bases; J trimming: 3 bases; junction bases outside the gene matches: 7. This CDR3 has 14 amino acids. In germline, CDR1 is MNHEY, CDR2 SVGAGI. The CDR3 is CASSDRVLDYGYTF. CDR3 in DNA: TGTGCCAGCAGCGACAGGGTGCTTGACTATGGCTACACCTTC.

The chain joins TRBV18 to TRBJ2-3; TRBD1 matches at 9 bases. From germline, CDR1 is KGHSH and CDR2 LQKENI. Germline trimming cut 2 bases from V and 6 bases from J; bases unmatched to any gene: 6. The CDR3 loop spans 15 amino acids. CDR3 in amino acids: CASSPVGDRADTQYF. CDR3 bases: TGTGCCAGCTCACCAGTGGGGGACAGGGCTGATACGCAGTATTTT.